This T cell receptor beta chain was retrieved from a study of blood T cell repertoires in COVID-19. At the level of the study: Collection of acute and convalescent COVID-19 samples took place in the United States, Italy and Spain. In each case, the material was cDNA or gDNA derived from T cells, B-cell-depleted T cells, or PBMCs.

The germline V and J ends were trimmed by 4 bases and 6 bases, with 13 bases remaining between them. This CDR3 has 14 amino acids. Germline V lookup: CDR1 GTSNPN, CDR2 SVGIG (reference sequence). The authors' processing: Amplifying reference gene primers gave estimates of nucleated cell counts. TCRdb's table, derived via immunoSEQ multiplex PCR, lists solely in-frame clones and lacks some. V, J and clone size are those of that table, while D and trimming were read from the DNA. The table records some 60,000 clones, roughly 92% of them present only once. Sequences were obtained from peripheral blood. The chain uses TRBV30 and TRBJ1-6; D is unclear. This TCR came from a human donor in a cohort sampled during active COVID-19. CDR3: CAWNQRQINSPLHF. The CDR3 nucleotides are TGTGCCTGGAACCAGAGACAAATTAATTCACCCCTCCACTTT.